The entry that follows covers one T cell receptor (beta chain) sequence. The antigen this receptor binds is unknown. No base qualities exist here, and no much larger clone lies one base off it. CDR1 and CDR2 are read off the germline V gene as LGHNA and YSLEER. The junction shows trimming of 4 bases on V and 2 bases on J, plus 19 bases between the germline ends. The CDR3, from cysteine to phenylalanine, totals 17 residues. Only the CDR3 part of the read is kept: 51 bases, read in frame from the first base. This record belongs to a study of cytomegalovirus exposure and HLA in healthy donors (dated by TCRdb to the late 2010s). Background for the entire study: An earlier analysis of several hundred of the donors reported roughly 300 Gb of sequence data and 90 million to 120 million unique TCR beta sequences obtained from about 180 million T cells. The study aimed to test whether cataloging public T cell receptors could reveal signatures of past pathogen exposure. HLA typing covered class I and class II loci at four-digit resolution. Donor age, sex, ethnicity and CMV serostatus were compiled together with the repertoire data. To predict cytomegalovirus infection status, the study combined high-throughput TCR immunosequencing, statistical association of individual TCRs with disease status, and machine learning. Roughly 300 gigabases of sequencing data and around 85 million unique TCR sequences made up an early release that covered nearly 650 HLA-typed donors. An earlier analysis of more than 450 of the donors used high-throughput TCR beta sequencing to judge whether each TCR beta V gene segment behaved as functional or pseudogenic. A later genetic analysis used genome-wide SNP genotypes for about 65% of the roughly 670 donors, treating that subset as a discovery cohort. About five DR-DQ haplotypes were treated as single units for association and clustering because of strong linkage in the cohort. Rather than drawing on any new phenotypic data, the later analysis identified candidate immune exposures from TCR beta sequences and the way those sequences occurred across donors. All discovery cohort repertoires had been generated using a single sequencing platform. Among some 400 genotyped donors of the cohort, an average of approximately 230,000 unique TCR beta nucleotide sequences were sequenced per donor, roughly 20% of them non-productive. Among the approximately 400 genotyped donors, around 79% belonged to the genetic ancestry cluster associated with self-reported Caucasian donors. The number of typed donors differed by locus: roughly 620-630 for A, B, C, DRB1 and DQB1; 500 to 550 for DQA1; some 590 for DPA1; and some 430 for DPB1. The T cell repertoires of several hundred subjects were profiled by immunosequencing and related to cytomegalovirus serostatus. A separate validation cohort of roughly 130 different subjects was used in addition to the roughly 700-subject first cohort. A later analysis re-examined previously published TCR beta repertoires from hundreds of donors and added high-resolution HLA genotyping to investigate patterns of TCR occurrence.

The method was the immunoSEQ multiplex PCR assay. For the multiplex PCR, a mixture combining 60 forward primers for TCR Vbeta segments and 13 reverse primers for TCR Jbeta segments was used. The CDR3 region of rearranged TCR beta genes was amplified from genomic DNA by a multiplex PCR assay. On the Illumina HiSeq System, the amplified TCR beta libraries were sequenced as 87-base-pair reads. The authors' pipeline ran thus. A later analysis counted some 74 million unique TCR beta chains across the 650 to 800 repertoires, and 9.5 million to 11 million of these chains were shared by at least two donors. To remove PCR and sequencing errors, raw reads were error-corrected and collapsed into unique sequences using a nearest-neighbor algorithm that merged closely related sequences. V, D and J gene segments were assigned by aligning CDR3 sequences to IMGT reference sequences. For a sequence to be retained, a match of at least six nucleotides was required to both a V gene segment and a J gene segment. A rearrangement counted as productive if the CDR3 had no stop codons and remained in frame with V and J, and every other rearrangement counted as non-productive. CDR3 was defined according to IMGT convention as the region running from the second conserved V-encoded cysteine to the conserved J-encoded phenylalanine. In an earlier analysis of roughly 610 of the donors, sequences lacking an unambiguous match to a single V gene segment were excluded. In an earlier analysis of roughly 600 of the donors, a V segment was called functional when productive rearrangements were above 56.7%, and segregating when the standard deviation between donors exceeded 5%. A statistical classification framework was developed to diagnose cytomegalovirus status using the catalog of TCR beta chain sequences. V and J gene assignment, in a later analysis, came from comparing TCR nucleotide sequences with IMGT/GENE-DB human TR gene sequences. The TCRdist pipeline was used in a later analysis to assign CDR3 sequences and most-parsimonious VDJ recombination scenarios. In a later analysis, each TCR beta chain was defined by its CDR3 amino acid sequence together with its V-gene family, and reads without a unique V-gene family were excluded. In a later analysis, 450 to 600 highly shared, low-generation-probability nucleotide sequences were removed to address suspected cross-contamination and a sequencing artifact. In a later analysis, a clonal expansion index for each public chain was calculated from normalized within-repertoire ranks of inferred template counts. Generation probabilities in a later analysis came from a VDJ recombination model fitted to out-of-frame rearrangements, and those results were checked against IGoR. A later analysis scored TCR-TCR, TCR-HLA and TCR-CMV co-occurrence with hypergeometric tests, applying a repertoire-size bias correction to TCR pairs. A later analysis estimated false discovery rates by permuting HLA or CMV assignments 20 times. A later analysis grouped co-occurring TCRs with DBSCAN, adding TCRdist sequence similarity when clustering within HLA-allele-positive subsets. For co-occurrence clustering, repertoires with fewer than 30,000 or more than 120,000 public chains were excluded, along with roughly 5 repertoires with anomalous nucleotide sharing. Held by TCRdb, this immuneACCESS table contains in-frame sequences only and omits some clones. Under half of the omission traces to an unresolved V gene where checked; the cause of the rest is unknown. V and J calls and clone size come straight from that table; D and trimming were deduced from the DNA. For this sample the table gives approximately 100,000 clones, of which over 60% were detected only once. Roughly 2.7% of the sample belongs to the ten largest clones.

The cohort consisted of approximately 690 healthy bone marrow donors. At the time of sampling, every cohort member was nominally healthy, though immune exposures that went unrecorded were likely present. The donor was CMV seronegative and was included in the group of hundreds of seronegative cohort members. A peripheral blood sample was collected from each donor, and TCR beta sequencing was performed on peripheral blood mononuclear cells. The Qiagen DNeasy Blood Extraction Kit was used to extract genomic DNA from the blood cell samples. Study-level results and caveats: Some IMGT-functional V segments, including TRBV6-2 and TRBV6-3, could not be told apart with the 87-base-pair reads, so those segments were excluded. A further reported finding was that TCR beta sequences accurately predicted the HLA-A and HLA-B alleles for most subjects in the first cohort. In the study, some 160 TCR beta chains were listed as associated with cytomegalovirus. The only immune exposure information available for the cohort was CMV serostatus. Fewer than 20 rarely observed V segments, including chromosome 9 orphons, were excluded from the earlier analysis of just under 600 of the donors because counts were too low. A few of the identified cytomegalovirus-associated TCR beta chains were confirmed in vitro to be specific for cytomegalovirus antigens. Sequencing depth was assumed to be roughly uniform across donors in the presence/absence analyses, though that assumption may not hold. A group of highly shared sequence variants was considered likely to be a technical artifact of the sequencing pipeline. Linkage disequilibrium might explain the correlated functional status among segregating V segments, but an unknown experimental factor could not be ruled out. Most TCR sequences were seen in very few donors, while some public TCRs were found in many individuals. In a later genetic analysis, a missense DCLRE1C variant was associated with V-gene and J-gene trimming of TCR beta chains, and the association was replicated in an independent cohort. Because some donors lacked HLA typing at each locus, the association tests relied only on the typed subset. In a later analysis, HLA-associated TCR beta chains showed more clonal expansion and lower generation probabilities than non-associated chains that were equally common. An earlier analysis of 450 to 750 of the donors showed that most TCR beta V segments appeared in productive rearrangements either about 90% or about 30% of the time, which broadly matched IMGT annotations. A later analysis found that TCR association rates varied across HLA loci, with DRB1 alleles showing the most associated TCRs and HLA-C alleles the fewest. Most CMV-associated TCR beta chains appeared to be HLA-restricted in a later analysis, and the HLA associations seemed to be driven largely by CMV exposure. The classifier was reported to diagnose cytomegalovirus status with high specificity and sensitivity in both the original and validation cohorts. Several of the top co-occurrence clusters appeared to be linked to parvovirus B19, influenza, CMV and Epstein-Barr virus, according to a later analysis. It was suggested by the authors that the approach could potentially be generalized to other disease states and immunological phenotypes. In a later genetic analysis, fewer N-insertions in productive TCRs were reported among donors in an Asian-associated ancestry cluster than the roughly 670-donor mean. Specific HLA alleles were associated with 15,000 to 20,000 TCR beta sequences at a false discovery rate of 0.05 in a later analysis. Strong co-occurrence of HLA alleles, especially DR and DQ, made assigning TCR associations to individual alleles difficult. In this cohort, only TCR beta chains were sequenced, and detectable features were limited by the absence of alpha or paired-chain data.

The chain is encoded by TRBV4-3 joined to TRBJ2-3; TRBD1 is possibly the D segment (6 matching bases). Sequencing was performed on PBMCs. This sequence originates from a female donor in good health and CMV-seronegative. The nucleotides are TGCGCCAGCAGCCTATATAACAGGGAAGGAAACACAGATACGCAGTATTTT. Protein translation: CASSLYNREGNTDTQYF.